A selection of T cell receptor beta chains follows, all from one sample in a study of cytomegalovirus exposure and HLA in healthy donors. This table comes from immunoSEQ multiplex PCR, and its TCRdb copy is limited to in-frame clones, with some not included. The sample consists of some 170,000 clones, approximately 87% of them appearing once. Input material: PBMCs. The source is a woman in her twenties or thirties in good health and CMV-seronegative. Both conserved end residues are part of each CDR3. The D gene is left open where the match is weak. The size entry is marked missing in some rows and otherwise reads once, few, many or a size class.

v_gene	j_gene	abundance	d_gene	CDR3nt	CDR3aa
TRBV30	TRBJ1-2	few	TRBD1	TGTGCCTGCCCACCTCGACTTACAGGGGGCCTGGTTGGCTACACCTTC	CACPPRLTGGLVGYTF
TRBV7-9	TRBJ1-1	.	.	TGTGCCAGCAGCGGGAGACTCTCGAACACTGAAGCTTTCTTT	CASSGRLSNTEAFF
TRBV10-1	TRBJ2-7	.	.	TGCGCCAGCAATCCTCGCTCGACTTATATAAATTCCTACGAGCAGTACTTC	CASNPRSTYINSYEQYF
TRBV5-1	TRBJ1-5	.	.	TGCGCCAGCAGCTTGGATTTCTCTGAGGGTCAGCCCCAGCATTTT	CASSLDFSEGQPQHF
TRBV2	TRBJ2-3	.	.	TGTGCCAGCAGCGGAGGGCCGGGCATCCCTTTGAGGGATACGCAGTATTTT	CASSGGPGIPLRDTQYF
TRBV19	TRBJ2-2	.	.	TGTGCCAGTAGTTCCGGGGGACGGTCCCCCGGGGAGCTGTTTTTT	CASSSGGRSPGELFF
TRBV11-3	TRBJ2-1	once	TRBD2	TGTGCCAGCAGCACCCGACTAGCGGGGCAAAACAATGAGCAGTTCTTC	CASSTRLAGQNNEQFF
TRBV21-1	TRBJ2-7	.	.	TGTGCCAGCAGCAAAGAGTCGGGGAGAACCTACGAGCAGTACTTC	CASSKESGRTYEQYF
TRBV9	TRBJ2-5	.	TRBD2	TGTGCCAGCAGCGCGGGACTAGTGACAGAGACCCAGTACTTC	CASSAGLVTETQYF
TRBV6-1	TRBJ1-1	.	TRBD1	TGTGCCAGCAGTGAGGCCGGGACAGGGTATACCACTGAAGCTTTCTTT	CASSEAGTGYTTEAFF
TRBV11-2	TRBJ1-6	.	TRBD1	TGTGCCAGCAGCTTAGAGGTGGAGACAGGGGCCGGATCACCCCTCCACTTT	CASSLEVETGAGSPLHF